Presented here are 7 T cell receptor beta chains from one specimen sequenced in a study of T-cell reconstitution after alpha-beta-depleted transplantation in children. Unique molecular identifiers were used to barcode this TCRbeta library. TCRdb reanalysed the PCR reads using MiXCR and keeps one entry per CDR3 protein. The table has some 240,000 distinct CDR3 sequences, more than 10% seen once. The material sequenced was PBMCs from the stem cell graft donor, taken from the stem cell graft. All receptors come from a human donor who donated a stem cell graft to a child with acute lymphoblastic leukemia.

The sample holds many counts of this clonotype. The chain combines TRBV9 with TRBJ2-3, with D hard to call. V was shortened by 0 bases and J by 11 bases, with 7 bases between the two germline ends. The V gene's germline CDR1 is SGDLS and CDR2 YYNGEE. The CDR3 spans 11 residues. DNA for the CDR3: TGTGCCAGCAGCGTAGACACGGAGCAGTATTTT. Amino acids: CASSVDTEQYF.

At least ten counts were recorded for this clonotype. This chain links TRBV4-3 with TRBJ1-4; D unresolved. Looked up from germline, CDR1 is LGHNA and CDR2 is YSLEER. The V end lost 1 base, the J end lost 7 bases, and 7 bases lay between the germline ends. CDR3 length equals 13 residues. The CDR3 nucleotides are TGCGCCAGCAGCCAAGGATCGAGTGAAAAACTGTTTTTT. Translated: CASSQGSSEKLFF.

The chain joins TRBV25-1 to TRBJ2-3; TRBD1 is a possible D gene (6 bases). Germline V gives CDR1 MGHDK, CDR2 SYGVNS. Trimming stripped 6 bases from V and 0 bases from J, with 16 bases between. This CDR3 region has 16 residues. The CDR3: CASRGPYRESTDTQYF. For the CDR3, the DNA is TGTGCCAGCAGGGGACCGTACAGGGAAAGCACAGATACGCAGTATTTT.

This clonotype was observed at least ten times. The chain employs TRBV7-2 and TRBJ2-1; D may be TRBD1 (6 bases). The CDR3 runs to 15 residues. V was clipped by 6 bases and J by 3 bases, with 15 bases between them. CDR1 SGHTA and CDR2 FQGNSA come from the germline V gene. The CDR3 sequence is CASSAPGAFYNEQFF. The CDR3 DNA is TGTGCCAGCAGTGCGCCAGGGGCCTTCTACAATGAGCAGTTCTTC.

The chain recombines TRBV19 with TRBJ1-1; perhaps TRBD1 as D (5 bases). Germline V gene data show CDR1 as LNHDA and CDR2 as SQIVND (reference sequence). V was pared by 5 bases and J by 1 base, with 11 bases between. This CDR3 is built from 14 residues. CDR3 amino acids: CASSGAGANTEAFF. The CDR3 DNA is TGTGCCAGTAGTGGGGCAGGCGCGAACACTGAAGCTTTCTTT.

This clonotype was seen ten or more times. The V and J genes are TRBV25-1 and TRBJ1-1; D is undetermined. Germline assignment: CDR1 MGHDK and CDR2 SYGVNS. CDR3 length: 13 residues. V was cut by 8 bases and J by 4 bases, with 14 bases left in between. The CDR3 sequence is CASVGGVGTEAFF. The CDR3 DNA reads TGTGCCAGCGTAGGCGGCGTAGGCACTGAAGCTTTCTTT.

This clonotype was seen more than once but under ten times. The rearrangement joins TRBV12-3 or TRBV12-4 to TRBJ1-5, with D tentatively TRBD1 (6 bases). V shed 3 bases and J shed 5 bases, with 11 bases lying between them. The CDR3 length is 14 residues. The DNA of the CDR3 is TGTGCCAGCAGTTTTTCTCCAGGGGATCAGCCCCAGCATTTT. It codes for CASSFSPGDQPQHF.